One sample yielded the 29 T cell receptor beta chains listed below, sequenced in a study of T-cell reconstitution after alpha-beta-depleted transplantation in children (dated by TCRdb to about 2016). Explained via the paper, the treatment or condition label denotes: allogeneic hematopoietic cell transplantation with graft depleted of TCRalphabeta T cells and CD19 B cells. Library prep was done by PCR. Sequenced on an Illumina HiSeq 2500. To normalize quantification of the TCRbeta repertoire, the TCR libraries were built with molecular barcoding that relied on unique molecular identifiers. TCRdb reprocessing: public reads trimmed at Q25 with fastp, clones called with MiXCR, in-frame beta chains kept. Entries are consolidated by CDR3 protein sequence, retaining the most common genes and DNA. The sample yields 90,000 to 100,000 distinct CDR3 sequences; less than 25% were counted once. About a fifth of the sample belongs to the ten largest clones.

The sequencing used PBMCs, collected before TCRalphabeta/CD19-depleted stem cell transplant. The origin of the receptors is a boy between 2 and 15 years old with acute lymphoblastic leukemia, due to receive a stem cell transplant.

This chain connects TRBV20-1 to TRBJ2-4; 10 positions agree with TRBD1. Germline V gives CDR1 DFQATT, CDR2 SNEGSKA (reference sequence). The CDR3 runs 14 residues. V lost 5 bases to trimming and J lost 8 bases; unmatched junction nucleotides: 9. The CDR3 region is CSAFFPGQGDIQYF. DNA of the CDR3: TGCAGTGCTTTCTTTCCTGGACAGGGGGACATTCAGTACTTC.

This clonotype was counted many times. CDR3 loop: CASSFLASGSSDTQYF. In DNA, the CDR3 is TGTGCCAGCAGCTTCCTGGCTAGCGGGAGCTCAGATACGCAGTATTTT. The chain has TRBV5-5 and TRBJ2-3, with TRBD2 identical over 10 bases. With 2 bases clipped from V and 4 bases from J, the junction kept 7 bases outside the gene matches. The germline V gene encodes CDR1 SGHKS and CDR2 YYEKEE (reference sequence). The CDR3 consists of 16 residues.

The chain carries TRBV5-6 and TRBJ2-3; D is perhaps TRBD2 (5 bases). Germline CDR1 and CDR2: SGHDT and YYEEEE. The CDR3 runs to 15 residues. With 1 base removed from V and 2 bases from J, the gap between germline ends came to 11 bases. The CDR3 nucleotides read TGTGCCAGCAGCTTGCTTGAGCGGTTCACAGATACGCAGTATTTT. As protein: CASSLLERFTDTQYF.

This clonotype was counted many times. The chain combines TRBV4-1 with TRBJ2-2, with 9 bases fitting TRBD2. Germline loops: CDR1 MGHRA, CDR2 YSYEKL. With 4 bases clipped from V and 4 bases from J, the junction kept 7 bases outside the gene matches. The CDR3 runs to 16 residues. The CDR3 DNA reads as TGCGCCAGCAGCCCGACTAGCGGAGTCTTCACCGGGGAGCTGTTTTTT. Protein sequence: CASSPTSGVFTGELFF.

The chain couples TRBV27 to TRBJ2-1, with D uncertain. The CDR3 is 15 residues long. The germline V gene encodes CDR1 MNHEY and CDR2 SMNVEV (reference sequence). The V end lost 6 bases, the J end lost 0 bases, and 12 bases lay between the germline ends. The CDR3 loop is CASRPEMGSYNEQFF. The CDR3, as DNA: TGTGCCAGCAGGCCGGAAATGGGCTCCTACAATGAGCAGTTCTTC.

The rearrangement joins TRBV20-1 to TRBJ1-2, with D possibly being TRBD1 (5 bases). Germline CDR1 is DFQATT and CDR2 is SNEGSKA (reference sequence). The CDR3 has 15 residues. The V and J ends lost 1 base and 0 bases respectively, with 12 bases between them. The chain's CDR3 is CSARGTGRTNYGYTF. The CDR3 DNA follows: TGCAGTGCTAGAGGGACGGGACGGACTAACTATGGCTACACCTTC.

The chain employs TRBV6-5 and TRBJ2-1, with D perhaps matching TRBD1 or TRBD2 (5 bases each). CDR3 length: 15 amino acids. Trimming removed 4 bases at V and 0 bases at J, with 10 bases between. The V gene's germline CDR1 is MNHEY and CDR2 SVGAGI. The CDR3 DNA reads TGTGCCAGCAGTTGGGACCTAGGCTCCTACAATGAGCAGTTCTTC. Protein product: CASSWDLGSYNEQFF.

This clonotype was seen at least ten times. The chain employs TRBV28 and TRBJ2-5, with 13 bases identical to TRBD2. The V gene's germline CDR1 is MDHEN and CDR2 SYDVKM. With V trimmed by 4 bases and J by 5 bases, 7 bases remained unmatched. The CDR3 contains 16 residues. The DNA for the CDR3 is TGTGCCAGCAGTTCACAACTAGCGGGAGGGCTGGAGACCCAGTACTTC. Its protein is CASSSQLAGGLETQYF.

The genes are TRBV27 and TRBJ2-1; D unclear. The CDR3 runs 17 residues. Per the germline V gene, CDR1 is MNHEY and CDR2 is SMNVEV (reference sequence). Trimming took off 3 bases at V and 0 bases at J, with 15 bases between the two ends. The CDR3 loop reads CASSFRVGTSSYNEQFF. CDR3 nucleotides: TGTGCCAGCAGTTTCCGGGTGGGAACAAGCTCCTACAATGAGCAGTTCTTC.

V usage is TRBV5-1 and J usage is TRBJ2-1, with 7 bases identical to TRBD1. The J segment lost 15 bases and the V segment lost 3 bases, leaving 18 bases of the junction unmatched. Germline V gives CDR1 SGHRS, CDR2 YFSETQ. This CDR3 spans 15 amino acids. Here the CDR3 reads CASSWRQGSQSHPFF. The CDR3 DNA reads as TGCGCCAGCAGCTGGCGACAGGGATCCCAGTCGCACCCGTTCTTC.

The V call is TRBV11-2, the J call TRBJ2-2; 7 nucleotides agree with TRBD2. Germline-derived CDR1 and CDR2 are SGHAT and FQNNGV. V lost 2 bases to trimming and J lost 2 bases; unmatched junction nucleotides: 14. The CDR3 is 19 amino acids. CDR3 sequence reads: CASSLRSASGGVNTGELFF. As DNA, the CDR3 is TGTGCCAGCAGCTTACGGTCGGCTAGCGGAGGGGTAAACACCGGGGAGCTGTTTTTT.

This clonotype turned up a few times. The J gene is TRBJ2-1, the V gene TRBV4-1; no clear D gene. V gave up 1 base and J gave up 1 base, with 11 bases separating them. Germline-derived CDR1 and CDR2 are MGHRA and YSYEKL. The CDR3 extends over 16 amino acids. CDR3 region: CASSQGRSPSYNEQFF. For the CDR3, the DNA is TGCGCCAGCAGCCAAGGAAGGTCGCCGTCCTACAATGAGCAGTTCTTC.

As regards this clonotype: The junction does not match germline at one end; this may be a read error. V and J are TRBV6-5 and TRBJ2-1; 9 nucleotides line up with TRBD1. Germline V gene lookup returns CDR1 MNHEY and CDR2 SVGAGI. There are 14 residues in the CDR3. CDR3 coding DNA: TGTGCCAGCAGTTCCGGACAGGGGCGGAATGAGCGGTTCTTC. Protein: CASSSGQGRNERFF.

V is TRBV27 and J is TRBJ1-1, with D maybe TRBD1 (6 bases). CDR1 is MNHEY and CDR2 is SMNVEV in the germline V gene (reference sequence). The germline V and J ends were trimmed by 6 bases and 5 bases, with 16 bases remaining between them. CDR3 length: 14 amino acids. The CDR3 loop is CASRTQGRGTEAFF. DNA of the CDR3: TGTGCCAGCAGAACCCAGGGGAGGGGGACTGAAGCTTTCTTT.

This clonotype showed up many times. This chain uses TRBV7-9 with TRBJ1-4, with unresolved D. This CDR3 contains 14 residues. Trimming left V 7 bases short and J 0 bases short, with 9 bases between. CDR1 is SEHNR, CDR2 FQNEAQ, per germline (reference sequence). The DNA for the CDR3 is TGTGCCAGCAACCCAGTCGCAACTAATGAAAAACTGTTTTTT. Translating it yields CASNPVATNEKLFF.

The rearrangement joins TRBV7-8 to TRBJ2-3; weak D call: TRBD2 (5 bases). The length of the CDR3 is 12 residues. Trimming took off 5 bases at V and 6 bases at J, with 9 bases between the two ends. The germline CDR1 and CDR2 sequences are SGHVS and FQNEAQ. CDR3 amino acids: CASSPAVDTQYF. Written as DNA, the CDR3 is TGTGCCAGCAGCCCAGCGGTGGATACGCAGTATTTT.

This clonotype was picked up a small number of times. The V and J genes are TRBV12-3 or TRBV12-4 and TRBJ2-1; D ambiguous. Trimming pared 5 bases from V and 9 bases from J, leaving 14 bases between. CDR3 length: 13 residues. CDR3 sequence (DNA): TGTGCCAGCAGTGTGCCCGCGCTGATTGAGCAGTTCTTC. Protein: CASSVPALIEQFF.

This clonotype was picked up a small number of times. The gene calls are TRBV7-2 and TRBJ1-1, with D unclear. The CDR3 is made up of 13 amino acids. Per the germline V gene, CDR1 is SGHTA and CDR2 is FQGNSA. V shed 5 bases and J shed 4 bases, with 11 bases lying between them. The CDR3 sequence is CASSEGPLTEAFF. The CDR3 DNA sequence: TGTGCCAGCAGCGAAGGACCCCTCACTGAAGCTTTCTTT.

The CDR3 loop reads CASSQAFYLRANTDTQYF. The CDR3 DNA is TGTGCCAGCAGCCAAGCCTTTTACTTGCGGGCTAACACAGATACGCAGTATTTT. The chain has TRBV3-1 and TRBJ2-3; TRBD2 might be the D (5 bases). In germline, CDR1 is LGHDT, CDR2 YNNKEL (reference sequence). Trimming cost V 1 base and J 2 bases, with 19 bases left between them. The CDR3 runs 18 residues.

This chain links TRBV11-1 with TRBJ2-7; 7 nucleotides align to TRBD1. CDR3 length: 19 residues. CDR1 is SGHAT, CDR2 FQDESV, per germline (reference sequence). The J segment lost 3 bases and the V segment lost 7 bases, leaving 24 bases of the junction unmatched. CDR3 coding DNA: TGTGCCAGCATATCCGCTTCCCCCAACACAGGGGTCCAATACTACGAGCAGTACTTC. As protein: CASISASPNTGVQYYEQYF.

The chain joins TRBV9 to TRBJ1-1; D might be TRBD1 (6 bases). Germline CDR1 reads SGDLS; CDR2 reads YYNGEE. This CDR3 region has 18 residues. Trimming removed 3 bases at V and 0 bases at J, with 21 bases between. The CDR3 loop is CASSATGSGLAMNTEAFF. CDR3 nucleotide sequence: TGTGCCAGCAGCGCCACAGGGAGCGGGTTGGCTATGAACACTGAAGCTTTCTTT.

The chain has TRBV5-1 and TRBJ2-3; D remains unclear. CDR1 and CDR2 (germline): SGHRS, YFSETQ. The V end was cut by 5 bases, the J end by 1 base, with 11 bases between. The CDR3 loop spans 14 amino acids. The chain's CDR3 is CASSQVAGTDTQYF. The CDR3 DNA follows: TGCGCCAGCAGTCAGGTAGCCGGCACAGATACGCAGTATTTT.

With respect to this clonotype: A clone one base away is much larger, so this may be a read error. This chain connects TRBV5-1 to TRBJ1-1, with a possible D match to TRBD1 (5 bases). Germline V gives CDR1 SGHRS, CDR2 YFSETQ. The V end lost 4 bases, the J end lost 4 bases, and 14 bases lay between the germline ends. The CDR3 is made up of 14 amino acids. CDR3 in amino acids: CASSIPGPGTEAFF. CDR3 sequence (DNA): TGCGCCAGCAGCATCCCGGGACCGGGCACTGAAGCTTTCTTT.

This clonotype appeared a few times. The rearrangement uses TRBV28 and TRBJ2-1, with 11 bases aligning to TRBD2. V dropped 6 bases and J dropped 3; count of bases not matched to a gene: 4. Germline V CDR1 and CDR2: MDHEN, SYDVKM. CDR3 length equals 15 residues. The CDR3, as DNA: TGTGCCAGCAGCACGACTAGCGGGATCTACAATGAGCAGTTCTTC. It translates to CASSTTSGIYNEQFF.

The chain links TRBV5-1 to TRBJ2-3; TRBD1 is a possible D gene (6 bases). The CDR3 runs 13 residues. Germline assignment: CDR1 SGHRS and CDR2 YFSETQ. Trimming left V 4 bases short and J 3 bases short, with 9 bases between. CDR3 sequence: CASSVTGTDTQYF. The DNA of the CDR3 is TGCGCCAGCAGCGTAACAGGGACAGATACGCAGTATTTT.

Ten or more counts support this clonotype. This sequence joins TRBV20-1 and TRBJ2-1; D is tentatively TRBD1 or TRBD2 (5 bases each). In germline, CDR1 is DFQATT, CDR2 SNEGSKA (reference sequence). Trimming took 2 bases from V and 7 from J, leaving 21 bases between them. This CDR3 contains 16 residues. CDR3 nucleotide sequence: TGCAGTGCTAGATCTCCCCGCGCACGGGGCAGGAATGAGCAGTTCTTC. Translation gives CSARSPRARGRNEQFF.

The chain has TRBV6-1 and TRBJ2-1, with 10 positions matching TRBD2. This CDR3 spans 15 amino acids. Germline lookup yields CDR1 MNHNS and CDR2 SASEGT. With V trimmed by 6 bases and J by 8 bases, 10 bases remained unmatched. The CDR3 loop is CASRASGRARDEQFF. The CDR3 DNA sequence: TGTGCCAGCAGAGCAAGCGGGAGGGCCAGGGATGAGCAGTTCTTC.

The rearrangement uses TRBV5-1 and TRBJ1-5; D may be TRBD1 (6 bases). The CDR3 has 18 amino acids. The V end was cut by 6 bases, the J end by 4 bases, with 26 bases between. Per the germline V gene, CDR1 is SGHRS and CDR2 is YFSETQ. In nucleotides, the CDR3 is TGCGCCAGCAACTGGGGGCCAAGGGGGAAGTGGAGGAATCAGCCCCAGCATTTT. The encoded protein is CASNWGPRGKWRNQPQHF.

This clonotype came up many times. This chain connects TRBV10-3 to TRBJ2-3, with D possibly being TRBD2 (6 bases). The germline V and J ends were trimmed by 7 bases and 6 bases, with 17 bases remaining between them. CDR3 length: 14 amino acids. Germline V gene lookup returns CDR1 ENHRY and CDR2 SYGVKD. DNA for the CDR3: TGTGCCATCAAAGACGGCGGGAACAAGGATACGCAGTATTTT. Translating it yields CAIKDGGNKDTQYF.